Presented here are 30 T cell receptor beta chains from one specimen sequenced in a study of beta chain features in type 1 diabetes. These TCRs are of unknown antigen specificity. Findings of the study overall: TCRB CDR3s from Type 1 diabetes patients were moderately but significantly shorter in all four CD4+ subsets.

Expressed TCRB transcripts were sequenced after all isolated RNA was converted to cDNA. This table comes from immunoSEQ multiplex PCR, and its TCRdb copy is limited to in-frame clones, with some not included. Found here are more than 250,000 clones, more than 13% of them singletons; the top ten hold roughly 0.018%. Specimen: naive CD4+ T cells from blood. The receptors derive from a man aged 25-40 years with type 1 diabetes.

This chain links TRBV19 with TRBJ1-5; D gene uncertain. The CDR3 is made up of 16 amino acids. Per the germline V gene, CDR1 is LNHDA and CDR2 is SQIVND (reference sequence). The V end lost 7 bases, the J end lost 5 bases, and 21 bases lay between the germline ends. The CDR3 nucleotides read TGTGCCAGTACTACCCCCCATCGAGGCGGGGATCAGCCCCAGCATTTT. The encoded protein is CASTTPHRGGDQPQHF.

The V and J genes are TRBV18 and TRBJ1-4; D possibly corresponds to TRBD1 (5 bases). The V gene lost 2 bases and the J gene lost 7 bases, with 14 bases spanning the gap. The CDR3 extends over 15 amino acids. CDR1 KGHSH and CDR2 LQKENI come from the germline V gene. In DNA form, the CDR3 reads TGTGCCAGCTCACCAACTGCGCGGGGGGGTGAAAAACTGTTTTTT. As protein: CASSPTARGGEKLFF.

The chain uses TRBV4-3 and TRBJ1-4; no firm D call. V gave up 4 bases and J gave up 3 bases, with 15 bases separating them. The CDR3 length is 16 residues. Germline CDR1 and CDR2: LGHNA and YSLEER. The CDR3 loop is CASSLSPAQSNEKLFF. The CDR3 coding sequence is TGCGCCAGCAGCCTAAGCCCGGCACAGTCTAATGAAAAACTGTTTTTT.

This chain joins TRBV29-1 and TRBJ2-3, with D possibly TRBD1 on 5 matching bases. V was clipped by 2 bases and J by 0 bases, with 9 bases between them. Germline lookup yields CDR1 SQVTM and CDR2 ANQGSEA. The CDR3 totals 14 residues. CDR3 DNA: TGCAGCGTTGAACCCCAGGGAAGCACAGATACGCAGTATTTT. It is translated as CSVEPQGSTDTQYF.

This clone was counted between two and nine times. The chain is built from TRBV4-2 and TRBJ2-2; no clear D gene. This CDR3 spans 15 amino acids. Germline V gives CDR1 LGHNA, CDR2 YNFKEQ. V was pared by 0 bases and J by 4 bases, with 9 bases between. This CDR3 reads CASSQDVSLTGELFF. CDR3 nucleotides: TGTGCCAGCAGCCAAGATGTGAGCCTCACCGGGGAGCTGTTTTTT.

This clone was counted a few times. The rearrangement uses TRBV4-2 and TRBJ2-3, with TRBD2 identical over 11 bases. Trimming took 4 bases from V and 0 from J; bases not matched to a gene: 6. Germline CDR1 and CDR2: LGHNA and YNFKEQ. The CDR3 consists of 17 residues. The CDR3 DNA sequence: TGTGCCAGCAGCCCCGGGACTAGCGGTACTAGCACAGATACGCAGTATTTT. Translated, it gives CASSPGTSGTSTDTQYF.

The sample holds many counts of this clone. The V call is TRBV28, the J call TRBJ2-1, with D perhaps matching TRBD2 (6 bases). Trimming stripped 8 bases from V and 6 bases from J, with 8 bases between. The CDR3 is made up of 11 amino acids. The germline CDR1 and CDR2 sequences are MDHEN and SYDVKM. CDR3 in amino acids: CASEAGNEQFF. The CDR3 DNA follows: TGTGCCAGCGAAGCGGGCAATGAGCAGTTCTTC.

The table lists this clone with a few counts. The CDR3 nucleotides are TGTGCCAGTAGTACAGACGGACAGGGAGCTGGCGGCTACACCTTC. Protein product: CASSTDGQGAGGYTF. The rearrangement links TRBV19 to TRBJ1-2, with 8 nucleotides matching TRBD1. CDR3 length equals 15 residues. In germline, CDR1 is LNHDA, CDR2 SQIVND (reference sequence). V gave up 4 bases and J gave up 8 bases; unmatched junction bases: 12.

The chain couples TRBV28 to TRBJ1-2; D is perhaps TRBD1 (6 bases). The CDR3 is 14 amino acids. Trimming took off 2 bases at V and 10 bases at J, with 17 bases between the two ends. Germline V gene data show CDR1 as MDHEN and CDR2 as SYDVKM. CDR3 bases: TGTGCCAGCAGTTTAGACCCGGGACACGGGATCTACACCTTC. Amino acid sequence: CASSLDPGHGIYTF.

This chain uses TRBV18 with TRBJ2-5; D gene ambiguous. V was shortened by 5 bases and J by 1 base, with 8 bases between the two germline ends. This CDR3 has 13 residues. Germline V CDR1 and CDR2: KGHSH, LQKENI. The CDR3 reads CASSFAAQETQYF. For the CDR3, the DNA is TGTGCCAGCTCATTTGCGGCCCAAGAGACCCAGTACTTC. Looking up the rest from reference TRBV18 and TRBJ2-5 gives the full variable domain: NAGVMQNPRHLVRRRGQEARLRCSPMKGHSHVYWYRQLPEEGLKFMVYLQKENIIDESGMPKERFSAEFPKEGPSILRIQQVVRGDSAAYFCASSFAAQETQYFGPGTRLLVL.

This clone was counted a single time. The J gene is TRBJ1-4, the V gene TRBV9; 9 bases are shared with TRBD1. From germline, CDR1 is SGDLS and CDR2 YYNGEE. After removal of 8 bases from V and 8 bases from J, the junction contained 7 bases not matched to a gene. The CDR3 is made up of 13 amino acids. CDR3 protein: CASSSTGGEKLFF. The CDR3 DNA reads TGTGCCAGTAGCTCTACAGGGGGCGAAAAACTGTTTTTT.

Comments on this clone: The same CDR3 also results from other DNA sequences found in this sample. V usage is TRBV7-2 and J usage is TRBJ2-1; 9 bases align to TRBD2. V trimming: 5 bases; J trimming: 5 bases; junction bases outside the gene matches: 7. The CDR3 has 15 amino acids. Germline V CDR1 and CDR2: SGHTA, FQGNSA. CDR3 protein: CASSLGLAGNNEQFF. In DNA, the CDR3 is TGTGCCAGCAGCCTGGGACTAGCCGGAAACAATGAGCAGTTCTTC.

The rearrangement uses TRBV28 and TRBJ2-3; perhaps TRBD1 as D (6 bases). The CDR3 runs 12 residues. Germline V gene sequence: CDR1 MDHEN, CDR2 SYDVKM. V was shortened by 5 bases and J by 5 bases, with 8 bases between the two germline ends. In DNA, the CDR3 is TGTGCCAGCAGTCTACAGGGAGATACGCAGTATTTT. It encodes CASSLQGDTQYF.

This chain joins TRBV10-2 and TRBJ2-5; tentatively, D is TRBD2 (6 bases). Germline V CDR1 and CDR2: WSHSY, SAAADI. This CDR3 is 17 amino acids long. V was shortened by 3 bases and J by 6 bases, with 23 bases between the two germline ends. The CDR3 sequence: CASSEPLSTTGGKTQYF. CDR3 DNA: TGCGCCAGCAGTGAACCCCTCTCGACTACTGGCGGGAAGACCCAGTACTTC.

The J gene is TRBJ2-2, the V gene TRBV4-1; D not resolved. Deletions cut 1 base from V and 5 bases from J, with 14 bases between. Germline values: CDR1 MGHRA, CDR2 YSYEKL. This CDR3 is built from 16 residues. The chain's CDR3 is CASSQGVLRKTGELFF. CDR3 sequence (DNA): TGCGCCAGCAGCCAAGGCGTCCTCCGAAAGACCGGGGAGCTGTTTTTT.

The table lists this clone with a few counts. Other DNA variants within this sample encode the same CDR3. The J gene is TRBJ1-5, the V gene TRBV30; a weak D match, TRBD1 (5 bases). The CDR3 has 14 amino acids. V gave up 2 bases and J gave up 4 bases, with 12 bases separating them. The germline V gene encodes CDR1 GTSNPN and CDR2 SVGIG (reference sequence). This chain's CDR3 is CAWSSGQGNQPQHF. The DNA for the CDR3 is TGTGCCTGGAGTTCCGGACAAGGAAATCAGCCCCAGCATTTT.

In this sample, this clone turned up a few times. The chain is built from TRBV28 and TRBJ1-5, with TRBD1 as a possible D gene (5 bases). The V gene lost 6 bases and the J gene lost 7 bases, with 13 bases spanning the gap. The CDR3 runs 13 residues. The V gene's germline CDR1 is MDHEN and CDR2 SYDVKM. DNA for the CDR3: TGTGCCAGCAGGACGGGGGTACTCCAGCCCCAGCATTTT. This codes for CASRTGVLQPQHF. The full variable domain, with the rest looked up from reference TRBV28 and TRBJ1-5, is DVKVTQSSRYLVKRTGEKVFLECVQDMDHENMFWYRQDPGLGLRLIYFSYDVKMKEKGDIPEGYSVSREKKERFSLILESASTNQTSMYLCASRTGVLQPQHFGDGTRLSIL.

Remarks on this clone: Other DNA sequences in this specimen translate into the identical CDR3. The chain has TRBV5-1 and TRBJ1-4; 9 nucleotides agree with TRBD1. There are 14 residues in the CDR3. Germline-derived CDR1 and CDR2 are SGHRS and YFSETQ. With 3 bases clipped from V and 7 bases from J, the junction kept 4 bases outside the gene matches. The CDR3, as DNA: TGCGCCAGCAGCTCCGGGACAGGGAGTGAAAAACTGTTTTTT. Encoded protein: CASSSGTGSEKLFF.

The CDR3, as DNA: TGTGCCAGCAGCTTTACAGGGGAGACAGATACGCAGTATTTT. Translating gives CASSFTGETDTQYF. The gene calls are TRBV7-9 and TRBJ2-3; 7 bases map to TRBD1. Germline values: CDR1 SEHNR, CDR2 FQNEAQ (reference sequence). The length of the CDR3 is 14 residues. With V trimmed by 3 bases and J by 3 bases, 3 bases remained unmatched.

This clone was seen only a few times. This rearrangement joins TRBV15 to TRBJ2-6; D might be TRBD1 (5 bases). CDR1 and CDR2 from the germline V gene are LNHNV and YYDKDF (reference sequence). The CDR3 consists of 15 residues. Trimming took off 5 bases at V and 0 bases at J, with 8 bases between the two ends. The CDR3 reads CATSLGHSGANVLTF. The CDR3 DNA reads TGTGCCACCAGCTTAGGACACTCTGGGGCCAACGTCCTGACTTTC.

There are a few counts of this clone. The J gene is TRBJ2-1, the V gene TRBV29-1; maybe TRBD1 (6 bases). Trimming cost V 0 bases and J 9 bases, with 18 bases left between them. The CDR3 spans 15 residues. Germline V gives CDR1 SQVTM, CDR2 ANQGSEA. The CDR3 reads CSVEEGRGLLGEQFF. The CDR3, as DNA: TGCAGCGTTGAAGAAGGCAGGGGATTACTTGGTGAGCAGTTCTTC.

The chain combines TRBV2 with TRBJ2-1, with D perhaps matching TRBD2 (6 bases). Germline assignment: CDR1 SNHLY and CDR2 FYNNEI. This CDR3 has 14 residues. Trimming shortened V by 6 bases and J by 15 bases, and 24 bases separated the two germline ends. CDR3 in DNA: TGTGCCAGCAGCCTGGCGAGGGAGGAACCAAGGCTGTTCTTC. Protein sequence: CASSLAREEPRLFF.

This clone has a handful of counts. This chain joins TRBV7-3 and TRBJ2-1; D is ambiguous. The CDR3 extends over 16 amino acids. Germline V gene sequence: CDR1 SGHTA, CDR2 FQGTGA. The V end lost 5 bases, the J end lost 3 bases, and 17 bases lay between the germline ends. CDR3 nucleotide sequence: TGTGCCAGCAGCATAGGTGGGCTAACTGGCTACAATGAGCAGTTCTTC. It codes for CASSIGGLTGYNEQFF.

CDR3 sequence reads: CSAGTAGSYEQYF. CDR3 DNA: TGCAGCGCCGGGACAGCAGGATCCTACGAGCAGTACTTC. V gene TRBV29-1 combines with J gene TRBJ2-7; 7 positions agree with TRBD1. Germline V lookup: CDR1 SQVTM, CDR2 ANQGSEA. Losses at the gene ends were 7 bases for V and 1 base for J; bases not matched to a gene: 7. This CDR3 comprises 13 residues.

This clone showed up just a few times. This chain uses TRBV9 with TRBJ1-1; D not resolved. This CDR3 comprises 14 residues. From germline, CDR1 is SGDLS and CDR2 YYNGEE. V lost 1 base, J lost 0 bases, and 7 bases lay in between. The CDR3: CASSVLSLNTEAFF. CDR3 coding DNA: TGTGCCAGCAGCGTACTGTCCTTGAACACTGAAGCTTTCTTT.

This chain uses TRBV9 with TRBJ1-4; 7 positions match TRBD1. Germline trimming cut 4 bases from V and 7 bases from J; bases unmatched to any gene: 7. This CDR3 region has 14 residues. Germline CDR1 and CDR2: SGDLS and YYNGEE. CDR3 DNA sequence: TGTGCCAGCAGCCGATATGGGACAGCTGAAAAACTGTTTTTT. This sequence encodes CASSRYGTAEKLFF.

The table lists this clone with a few counts. V usage is TRBV25-1 and J usage is TRBJ2-1, with D possibly being TRBD2 (6 bases). Trimming shortened V by 2 bases and J by 2 bases, and 10 bases separated the two germline ends. CDR3 length: 15 amino acids. Per germline, CDR1 MGHDK and CDR2 SYGVNS. CDR3 DNA: TGTGCCAGCAGTGAACTCCCGGGAGCCTACAATGAGCAGTTCTTC. Amino acids: CASSELPGAYNEQFF.

The chain joins TRBV5-1 to TRBJ2-7; TRBD2 might be the D (5 bases). Germline V gene lookup returns CDR1 SGHRS and CDR2 YFSETQ. The CDR3 covers 14 residues. The V gene lost 0 bases and the J gene lost 3 bases, with 10 bases spanning the gap. The CDR3 here is CASSLANGVYEQYF. The CDR3 bases are TGCGCCAGCAGCTTGGCCAACGGGGTCTACGAGCAGTACTTC. Complete variable domain (other parts from reference TRBV5-1 and TRBJ2-7): KAGVTQTPRYLIKTRGQQVTLSCSPISGHRSVSWYQQTPGQGLQFLFEYFSETQRNKGNFPGRFSGRQFSNSRSEMNVSTLELGDSALYLCASSLANGVYEQYFGPGTRLTVT.

Here the CDR3 reads CASSPWTEPSGNTIYF. CDR3 sequence (DNA): TGTGCCAGCTCACCCTGGACAGAACCCTCTGGAAACACCATATATTTT. V usage is TRBV18 and J usage is TRBJ1-3, with a tentative D call TRBD1 (6 bases). V dropped 3 bases and J dropped 0 bases, with 12 bases sitting between them. This CDR3 is 16 amino acids long. Germline V gene data show CDR1 as KGHSH and CDR2 as LQKENI.

This rearrangement joins TRBV19 to TRBJ1-2; TRBD1 matches at 9 bases. J lost 6 bases, V lost 6 bases, and 5 bases had no gene match. The V gene's germline CDR1 is LNHDA and CDR2 SQIVND (reference sequence). This CDR3 is built from 13 residues. The CDR3 loop is CASRDRGAHGYTF. In DNA, the CDR3 is TGTGCCAGTAGGGACAGGGGAGCGCATGGCTACACCTTC.